The 4 T cell receptor beta chains in this list originate from one sample, sequenced in a study of cytomegalovirus exposure and HLA in healthy donors. The PCR used 60 Vbeta and 13 Jbeta primers. Using immunoSEQ multiplex PCR, the repertoire was profiled, and TCRdb retains in-frame clones only, with some absent. The table records 150,000 to 200,000 clones, 75% of them present only once. Input material: PBMCs. The receptors here all came from a man between 18 and 35 years old in good health and CMV-seropositive.

V and J are TRBV7-9 and TRBJ2-5; possible D gene TRBD2, 5 bases. V was shortened by 3 bases and J by 1 base, with 15 bases between the two germline ends. CDR3 size: 16 residues. Germline-derived CDR1 and CDR2 are SEHNR and FQNEAQ (reference sequence). The CDR3 protein is CASSFPHGGLQETQYF. Here the CDR3 DNA reads TGTGCCAGCAGCTTCCCTCACGGAGGCCTCCAAGAGACCCAGTACTTC.

The chain employs TRBV9 and TRBJ2-1, with TRBD2 matching over 9 bases. This CDR3 contains 19 residues. The J segment lost 4 bases and the V segment lost 2 bases, leaving 16 bases of the junction unmatched. From germline, CDR1 is SGDLS and CDR2 YYNGEE. The CDR3 spells CASSVDNSGSRRVYNEQFF. The CDR3 DNA is TGTGCCAGCAGCGTTGATAATAGCGGGAGTCGTCGCGTGTACAATGAGCAGTTCTTC.

The chain recombines TRBV27 with TRBJ2-2; TRBD2 aligns across 8 bases. V lost 8 bases to trimming and J lost 7 bases; unmatched junction nucleotides: 9. Per germline, CDR1 MNHEY and CDR2 SMNVEV (reference sequence). The CDR3 runs to 14 residues. The CDR3 sequence is CASAGTRIVGELFF. The CDR3 region has the DNA TGTGCCAGCGCCGGGACTAGGATTGTCGGGGAGCTGTTTTTT.

The V gene is TRBV13, the J gene TRBJ1-4; perhaps TRBD1 as D (5 bases). From germline, CDR1 is PRHDT and CDR2 FYEKMQ (reference sequence). V was shortened by 5 bases and J by 0 bases, with 16 bases between the two germline ends. This CDR3 region has 17 residues. Written as DNA, the CDR3 is TGTGCCAGCAGCCGGCGGGGCAGCCGGGCAACTAATGAAAAACTGTTTTTT. Translated, it gives CASSRRGSRATNEKLFF.